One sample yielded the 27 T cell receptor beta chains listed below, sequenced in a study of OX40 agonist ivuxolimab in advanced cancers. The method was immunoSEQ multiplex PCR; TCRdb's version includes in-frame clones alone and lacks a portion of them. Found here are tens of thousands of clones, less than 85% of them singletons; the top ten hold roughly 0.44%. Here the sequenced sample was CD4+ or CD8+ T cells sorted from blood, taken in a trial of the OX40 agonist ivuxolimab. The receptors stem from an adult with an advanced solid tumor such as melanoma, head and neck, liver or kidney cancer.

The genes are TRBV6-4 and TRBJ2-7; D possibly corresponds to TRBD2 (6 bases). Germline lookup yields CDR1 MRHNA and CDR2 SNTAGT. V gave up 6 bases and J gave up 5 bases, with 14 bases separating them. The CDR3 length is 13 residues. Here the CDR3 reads CASSLRPGDEQYF. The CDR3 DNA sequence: TGTGCCAGCAGCCTGAGACCGGGGGACGAGCAGTACTTC.

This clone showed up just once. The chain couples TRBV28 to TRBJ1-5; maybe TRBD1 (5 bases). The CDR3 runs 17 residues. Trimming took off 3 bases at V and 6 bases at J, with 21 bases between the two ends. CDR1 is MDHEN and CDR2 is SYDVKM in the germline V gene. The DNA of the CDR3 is TGTGCCAGCAGTTTGAGGGCGTTAGGGGTGAAGAGTCAGCCCCAGCATTTT. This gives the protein CASSLRALGVKSQPQHF.

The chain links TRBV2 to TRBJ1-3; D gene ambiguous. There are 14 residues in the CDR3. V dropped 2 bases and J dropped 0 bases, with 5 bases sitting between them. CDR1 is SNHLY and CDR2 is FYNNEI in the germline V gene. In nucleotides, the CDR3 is TGTGCCAGCAGTGAACTCGGCTCTGGAAACACCATATATTTT. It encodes CASSELGSGNTIYF.

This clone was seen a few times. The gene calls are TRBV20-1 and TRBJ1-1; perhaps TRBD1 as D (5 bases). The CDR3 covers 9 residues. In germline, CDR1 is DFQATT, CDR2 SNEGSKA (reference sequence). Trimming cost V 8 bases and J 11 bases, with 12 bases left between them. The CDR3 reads CSLGQGAFF. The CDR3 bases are TGCAGTCTGGGGCAGGGTGCTTTCTTT.

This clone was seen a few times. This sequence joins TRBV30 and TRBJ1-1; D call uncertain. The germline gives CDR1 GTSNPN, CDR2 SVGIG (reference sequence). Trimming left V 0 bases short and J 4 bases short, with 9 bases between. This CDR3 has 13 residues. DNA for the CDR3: TGTGCCTGGAGTGTAGTGGTTGGCACTGAAGCTTTCTTT. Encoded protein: CAWSVVVGTEAFF.

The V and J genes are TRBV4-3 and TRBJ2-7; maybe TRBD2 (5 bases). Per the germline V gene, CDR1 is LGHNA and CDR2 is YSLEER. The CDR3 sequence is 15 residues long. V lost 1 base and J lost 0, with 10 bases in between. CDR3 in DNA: TGCGCCAGCAGCCAAGTCGTAGGGAGCTCCTACGAGCAGTACTTC. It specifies CASSQVVGSSYEQYF.

The CDR3 spells CASSPRGVRTDTQYF. The DNA of the CDR3 is TGTGCCAGCAGCCCCCGAGGGGTGCGGACAGATACGCAGTATTTT. The chain is built from TRBV7-9 and TRBJ2-3, with D possibly being TRBD1 or TRBD2 (5 bases each). The CDR3 loop spans 15 amino acids. Trimming stripped 5 bases from V and 3 bases from J, with 15 bases between. CDR1 and CDR2 (germline): SEHNR, FQNEAQ (reference sequence). Based on the CDR3 plus reference TRBV7-9 and TRBJ2-3, the full variable domain is DTGVSQNPRHKITKRGQNVTFRCDPISEHNRLYWYRQTLGQGPEFLTYFQNEAQLEKSRLLSDRFSAERPKGSFSTLEIQRTEQGDSAMYLCASSPRGVRTDTQYFGPGTRLTVL.

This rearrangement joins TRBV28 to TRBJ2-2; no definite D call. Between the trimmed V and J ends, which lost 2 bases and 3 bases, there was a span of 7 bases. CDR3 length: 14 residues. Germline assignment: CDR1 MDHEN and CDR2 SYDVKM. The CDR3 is CASSLPRDTGELFF. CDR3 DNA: TGTGCCAGCAGTTTACCCCGGGACACCGGGGAGCTGTTTTTT.

The CDR3 region has the DNA TGTGCCAGCAGCTTAGCACTCATAGGGACCGGGGAGCTGTTTTTT. As protein: CASSLALIGTGELFF. The chain links TRBV7-9 to TRBJ2-2; no definite D call. Between the trimmed V and J ends, which lost 0 bases and 5 bases, there was a span of 10 bases. This CDR3 region has 15 residues. In germline, CDR1 is SEHNR, CDR2 FQNEAQ (reference sequence).

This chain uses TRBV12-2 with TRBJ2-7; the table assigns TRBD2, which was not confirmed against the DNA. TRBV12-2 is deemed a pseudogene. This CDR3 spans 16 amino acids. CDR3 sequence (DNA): TGTGCAAGTCGCTTTCGGGGTTCTGCGGAAAACTACGAGCAGTACTTC. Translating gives CASRFRGSAENYEQYF.

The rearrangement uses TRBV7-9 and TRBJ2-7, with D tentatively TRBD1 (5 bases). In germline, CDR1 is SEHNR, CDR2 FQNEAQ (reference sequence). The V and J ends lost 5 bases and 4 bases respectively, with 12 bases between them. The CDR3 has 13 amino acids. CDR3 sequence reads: CASSPLTEYEQYV. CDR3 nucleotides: TGTGCCAGCAGCCCGTTGACAGAATACGAGCAGTACGTC.

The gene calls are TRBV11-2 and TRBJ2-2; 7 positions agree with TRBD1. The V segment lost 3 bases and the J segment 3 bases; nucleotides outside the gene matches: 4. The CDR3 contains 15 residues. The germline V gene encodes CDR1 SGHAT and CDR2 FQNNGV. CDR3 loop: CASSFGRGYTGELFF. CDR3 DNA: TGTGCCAGCAGCTTTGGCAGGGGGTACACCGGGGAGCTGTTTTTT. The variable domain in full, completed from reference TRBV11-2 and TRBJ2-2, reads EAGVAQSPRYKIIEKRQSVAFWCNPISGHATLYWYQQILGQGPKLLIQFQNNGVVDDSQLPKDRFSAERLKGVDSTLKIQPAKLEDSAVYLCASSFGRGYTGELFFGEGSRLTVL.

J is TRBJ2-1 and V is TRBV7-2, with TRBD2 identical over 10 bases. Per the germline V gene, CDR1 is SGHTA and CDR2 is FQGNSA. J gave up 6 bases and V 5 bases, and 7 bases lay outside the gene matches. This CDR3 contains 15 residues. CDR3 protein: CASSIGLAVFNEQFF. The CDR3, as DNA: TGTGCCAGCAGCATAGGACTAGCGGTGTTCAATGAGCAGTTCTTC.

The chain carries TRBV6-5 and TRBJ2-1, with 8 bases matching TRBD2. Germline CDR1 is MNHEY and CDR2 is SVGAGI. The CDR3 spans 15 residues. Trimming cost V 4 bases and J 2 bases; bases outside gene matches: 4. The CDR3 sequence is CASSSGTRPYNEQFF. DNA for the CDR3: TGTGCCAGCAGTTCCGGGACTAGACCCTACAATGAGCAGTTCTTC.

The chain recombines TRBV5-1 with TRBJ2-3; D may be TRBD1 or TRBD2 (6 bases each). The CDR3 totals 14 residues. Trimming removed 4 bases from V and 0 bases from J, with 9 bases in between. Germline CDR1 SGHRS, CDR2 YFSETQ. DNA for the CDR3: TGCGCCAGCAGCGGGGGGCCGAGCACAGATACGCAGTATTTT. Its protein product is CASSGGPSTDTQYF. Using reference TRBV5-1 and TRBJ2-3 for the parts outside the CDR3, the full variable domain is KAGVTQTPRYLIKTRGQQVTLSCSPISGHRSVSWYQQTPGQGLQFLFEYFSETQRNKGNFPGRFSGRQFSNSRSEMNVSTLELGDSALYLCASSGGPSTDTQYFGPGTRLTVL.

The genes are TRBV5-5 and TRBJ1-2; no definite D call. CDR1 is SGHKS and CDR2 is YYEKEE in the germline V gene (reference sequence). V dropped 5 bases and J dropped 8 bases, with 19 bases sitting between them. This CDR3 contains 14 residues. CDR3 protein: CASSPVPPFDGYTF. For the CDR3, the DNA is TGTGCCAGCAGTCCCGTGCCACCCTTCGACGGCTACACCTTC.

The CDR3 protein is CASSLATDRGTNGYTF. CDR3 nucleotides: TGTGCCAGCAGCTTAGCAACGGACAGGGGAACGAATGGCTACACCTTC. V and J are TRBV7-9 and TRBJ1-2; 9 bases line up with TRBD1. V shed 0 bases and J 6 bases; nucleotides not matched to a gene: 8. This CDR3 spans 16 amino acids. Looked up from germline, CDR1 is SEHNR and CDR2 is FQNEAQ (reference sequence).

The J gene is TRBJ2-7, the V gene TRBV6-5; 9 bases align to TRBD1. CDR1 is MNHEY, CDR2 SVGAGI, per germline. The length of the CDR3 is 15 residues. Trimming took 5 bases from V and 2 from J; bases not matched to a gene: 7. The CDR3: CASSMRGTGTYEQYV. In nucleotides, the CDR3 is TGTGCCAGCAGTATGAGGGGGACAGGGACCTACGAGCAGTACGTC.

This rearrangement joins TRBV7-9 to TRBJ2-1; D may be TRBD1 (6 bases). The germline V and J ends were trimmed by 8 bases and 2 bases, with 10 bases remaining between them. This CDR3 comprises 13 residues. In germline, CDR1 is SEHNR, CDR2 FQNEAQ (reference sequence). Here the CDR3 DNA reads TGTGCCAGCCTTGACAGGACCTACAATGAGCAGTTCTTC. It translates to CASLDRTYNEQFF.

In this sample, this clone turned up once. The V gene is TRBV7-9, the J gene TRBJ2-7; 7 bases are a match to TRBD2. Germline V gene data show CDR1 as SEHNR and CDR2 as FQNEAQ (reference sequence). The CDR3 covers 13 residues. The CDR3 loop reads CAGGAAGHYEQYF. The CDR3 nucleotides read TGTGCTGGGGGTGCAGCGGGGCACTACGAGCAGTACTTC.

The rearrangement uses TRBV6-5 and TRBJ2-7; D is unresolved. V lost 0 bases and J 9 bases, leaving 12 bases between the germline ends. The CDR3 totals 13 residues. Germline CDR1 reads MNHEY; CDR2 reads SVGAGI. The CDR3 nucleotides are TGTGCCAGCAGTTACTCGCAGGCTCCCCGGCAGTACTTC. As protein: CASSYSQAPRQYF.

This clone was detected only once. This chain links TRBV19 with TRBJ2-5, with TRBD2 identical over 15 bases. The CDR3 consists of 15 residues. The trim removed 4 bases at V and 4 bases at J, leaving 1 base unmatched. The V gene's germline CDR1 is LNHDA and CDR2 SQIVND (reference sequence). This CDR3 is CASSRGLAGGETQYF. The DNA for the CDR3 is TGTGCCAGTAGTAGGGGACTAGCGGGAGGAGAGACCCAGTACTTC.

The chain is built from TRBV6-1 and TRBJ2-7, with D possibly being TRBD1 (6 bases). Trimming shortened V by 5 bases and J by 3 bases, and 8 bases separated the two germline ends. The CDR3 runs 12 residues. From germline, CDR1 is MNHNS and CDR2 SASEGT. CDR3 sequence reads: CASSLQGYEQYV. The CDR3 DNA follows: TGTGCCAGCAGTTTACAGGGCTACGAGCAGTACGTC.

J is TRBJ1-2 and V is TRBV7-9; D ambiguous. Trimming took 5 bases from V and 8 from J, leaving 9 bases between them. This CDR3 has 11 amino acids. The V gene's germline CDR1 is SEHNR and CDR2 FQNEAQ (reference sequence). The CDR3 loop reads CASSGREGYTF. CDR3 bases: TGTGCCAGCAGCGGGAGGGAGGGCTACACCTTC.

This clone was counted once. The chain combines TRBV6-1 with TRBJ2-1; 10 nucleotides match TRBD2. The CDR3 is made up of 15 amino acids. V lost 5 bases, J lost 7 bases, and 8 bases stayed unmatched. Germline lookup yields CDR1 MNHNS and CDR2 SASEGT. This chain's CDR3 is CASSSRSGGGNEQFF. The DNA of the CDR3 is TGTGCCAGCAGTTCCAGGAGCGGGGGGGGAAATGAGCAGTTCTTC.

This CDR3 reads CASSAGTGWGNSNQPQHF. For the CDR3, the DNA is TGTGCCAGCAGTGCCGGGACAGGGTGGGGGAATAGCAATCAGCCCCAGCATTTT. J is TRBJ1-5 and V is TRBV6-1, with 9 bases lining up with TRBD1. Germline CDR1 MNHNS, CDR2 SASEGT. The CDR3 is 18 amino acids. V gave up 4 bases and J gave up 0 bases; unmatched junction bases: 10.

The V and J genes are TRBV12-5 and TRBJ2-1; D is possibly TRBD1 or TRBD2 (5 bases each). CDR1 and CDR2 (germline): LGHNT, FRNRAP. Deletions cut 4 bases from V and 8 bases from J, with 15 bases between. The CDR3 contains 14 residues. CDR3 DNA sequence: TGTGCTAGTGGTTGGGGGATGGCTGGCGATGAGCAGTTCTTC. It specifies CASGWGMAGDEQFF. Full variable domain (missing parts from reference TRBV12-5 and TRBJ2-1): DARVTQTPRHKVTEMGQEVTMRCQPILGHNTVFWYRQTMMQGLELLAYFRNRAPLDDSGMPKDRFSAEMPDATLATLKIQPSEPRDSAVYFCASGWGMAGDEQFFGPGTRLTVL.